This T cell receptor (beta chain) came from a study of T cell repertoires in cytomegalovirus infection. Notes on the study in general: There were carriers of CMV plus the relevant HLA, and cumulative public TCR beta family frequency identified them. Within the response measured ex vivo, HLA-C-restricted CMV-specific TCR beta clonotypes were dominant.

CDR1 and CDR2 from the germline V gene are SGHTA and FQGNSA. V dropped 4 bases and J dropped 8; count of bases not matched to a gene: 14. This CDR3 has 17 residues. TCRdb reprocessed the reads with MiXCR, giving one entry per CDR3 protein. The sample comprises just under 550,000 distinct CDR3 sequences, more than 20% of which are singletons, and less than 15% rests with the top ten. This clonotype was picked up many times. Its antigen is not identified. Sequenced material: PBMCs. The gene calls are TRBV7-2 and TRBJ2-1; TRBD2 matches at 10 bases. This receptor was taken from a human donor in good health (CMV status not recorded). Some clones in this sample may be carry-over from other donors' samples. The DNA of the CDR3 is TGTGCCAGCAGCTCCCCCTCCGGGACTAGCGATATCTATGAGCAGTTCTTC. It yields the protein CASSSPSGTSDIYEQFF. Full variable domain (rest looked up from reference TRBV7-2 and TRBJ2-1): GAGVSQSPSNKVTEKGKDVELRCDPISGHTALYWYRQSLGQGLEFLIYFQGNSAPDKSGLPSDRFSAERTGGSVSTLTIQRTQQEDSAVYLCASSSPSGTSDIYEQFFGPGTRLTVL.